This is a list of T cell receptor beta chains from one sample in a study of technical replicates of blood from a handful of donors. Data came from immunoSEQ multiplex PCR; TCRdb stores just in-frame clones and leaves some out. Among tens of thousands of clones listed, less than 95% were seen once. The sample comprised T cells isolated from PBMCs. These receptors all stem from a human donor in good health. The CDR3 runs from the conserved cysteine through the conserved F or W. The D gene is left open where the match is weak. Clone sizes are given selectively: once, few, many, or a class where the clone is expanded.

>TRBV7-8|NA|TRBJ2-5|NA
TGTGCCAGCAGCCCCCACCTAATGGAGACCCAGTACTTC
CASSPHLMETQYF
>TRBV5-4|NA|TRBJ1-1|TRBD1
TGTGCCAGCATAAAGGGACAGGGGTCGACTGAAGCTTTCTTT
CASIKGQGSTEAFF
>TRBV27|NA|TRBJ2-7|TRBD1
TGTGCCAGCAGTTCCCAGGGGGCGTCCTACGAGCAGTACTTC
CASSSQGASYEQYF
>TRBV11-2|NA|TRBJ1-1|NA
TGTGCCAGCAGCCGACAGAAAAGGGACACTGAAGCTTTCTTT
CASSRQKRDTEAFF
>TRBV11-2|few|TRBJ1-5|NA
TGTGCCAGCAGCTTAGCAGGAGGAGGCAATCAGCCCCAGCATTTT
CASSLAGGGNQPQHF
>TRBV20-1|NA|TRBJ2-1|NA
TGCAGTACAATCAGGGACTCTGTCCAGTTCTTC
CSTIRDSVQFF
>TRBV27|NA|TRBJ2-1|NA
TGTGCCAGCAGCCCGATTGGGCACAGTTTCTATGAGCAGTTCTTC
CASSPIGHSFYEQFF
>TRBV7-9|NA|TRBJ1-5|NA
TGTGCCAGCAGCTTAGACGGGTCAGGGAATCAGCCCCAGCATTTT
CASSLDGSGNQPQHF
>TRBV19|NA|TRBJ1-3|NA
TGTGCCAGTAGTACAGAGCGGCTCTCCCATACAATCTCTGGAAACACCATATATTTT
CASSTERLSHTISGNTIYF
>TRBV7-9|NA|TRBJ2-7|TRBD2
TGTGCCAGCAGCTTAATGGGGACTAGCGGGAGAGTCGACGAGCAGTACTTC
CASSLMGTSGRVDEQYF
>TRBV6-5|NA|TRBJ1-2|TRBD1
TGTGCCAGCAGTTCCTTGGGACAGGGCTATGGCTACACCTTC
CASSSLGQGYGYTF
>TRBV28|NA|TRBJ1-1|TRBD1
TGTGCCAGCAGTTCCCACCCGACAGGGGGTAGGGTTGAAGCTTTCTTT
CASSSHPTGGRVEAFF
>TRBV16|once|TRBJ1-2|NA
TGTGCCAGCAGCCAATCTTGGCAGGGATCGGCTGGCTACACCTTC
CASSQSWQGSAGYTF
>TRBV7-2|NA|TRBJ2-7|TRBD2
TGTGCCAGCAGCTTAGGGGTACAGCCGGGGGGCTACGAGCAGTACTTC
CASSLGVQPGGYEQYF
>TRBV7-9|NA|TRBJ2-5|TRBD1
TGTGCCAGCAGCTGGGACAGGGAGACCCAGTACTTC
CASSWDRETQYF
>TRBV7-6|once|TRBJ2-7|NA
TGTGCCAGCAGCTTAGATGGGACATCGCGCCACGAGCAGTACTTC
CASSLDGTSRHEQYF
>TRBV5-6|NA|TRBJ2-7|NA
TGTGCCAGCAGCTTGGACAGGGTGTACGAGCAGTACTTC
CASSLDRVYEQYF
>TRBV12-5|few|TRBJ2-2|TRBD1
TGTGCTAGCACCCCCCGGACAGGGTCGAGAACCGGGGAGCTGTTTTTT
CASTPRTGSRTGELFF
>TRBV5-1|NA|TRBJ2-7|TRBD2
TGCGCCAGCAGCCCGGGGACTAGCGGAACCTACGAGCAGTACTTC
CASSPGTSGTYEQYF
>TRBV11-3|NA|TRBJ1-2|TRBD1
TGTGCCAGCAGCTTACAGGGGGAAAACTATGGCTACACCTTC
CASSLQGENYGYTF
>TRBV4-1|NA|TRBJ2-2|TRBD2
TGCGCCAGCAGCTCCGGGACTAGCATTAACACCGGGGAGCTGTTTTTT
CASSSGTSINTGELFF
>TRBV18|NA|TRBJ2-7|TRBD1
TGTGCCAGCTCACTCGGACAGGGTGCCTACGAGCAGTACTTC
CASSLGQGAYEQYF
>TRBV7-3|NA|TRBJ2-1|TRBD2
TGTGCCAGCAGCTTACTGGCGGGGGGGTTCCCCAATGAGCAGTTCTTC
CASSLLAGGFPNEQFF
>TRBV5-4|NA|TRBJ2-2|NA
TGTGCCAGCAGCTTGGCCCAATCCGGGGAGCTGTTTTTT
CASSLAQSGELFF
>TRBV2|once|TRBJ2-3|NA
TGTGCCAGCAGTATCAGGGGAGATACGCAGTATTTT
CASSIRGDTQYF
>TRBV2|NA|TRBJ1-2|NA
TGTGCCGGCAACAGGGACGGCTATGGCTACACCTTC
CAGNRDGYGYTF
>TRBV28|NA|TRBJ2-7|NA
TGTGCCAGCACGGGGGACTTATTGGACGAGCAGTACTTC
CASTGDLLDEQYF
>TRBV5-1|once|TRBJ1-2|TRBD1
TGCGCCAGCAGTTTTATCCCGGGACAGGGAGATGGCTACACCTTC
CASSFIPGQGDGYTF
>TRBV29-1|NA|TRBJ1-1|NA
TGCAGCGTTGAAAATTCGGGGTTCTTCACTGAAGCTTTCTTT
CSVENSGFFTEAFF
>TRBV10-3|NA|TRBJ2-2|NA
TGTGCCACGCGTGGGGACACACACACCGGGGAGCTGTTTTTT
CATRGDTHTGELFF
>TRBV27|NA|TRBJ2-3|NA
TGTGCCAGCAGTGGCGGTCGCAGGGGAGAGTGGCAGTATTTT
CASSGGRRGEWQYF
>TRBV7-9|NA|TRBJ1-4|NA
TGTGCCAGCAGCTTAGCGACGGGGGTGACTAATGAAAAACTGTTTTTT
CASSLATGVTNEKLFF
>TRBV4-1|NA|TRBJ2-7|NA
TGCGCCAGCAGCCAATGGACTTCTGGGAACGAGCAGTACTTC
CASSQWTSGNEQYF
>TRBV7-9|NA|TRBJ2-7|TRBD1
TGTGCCAGCAGCTCTTTTTGGGCCCGGGACAGCTCCTACGAGCAGTACTTC
CASSSFWARDSSYEQYF
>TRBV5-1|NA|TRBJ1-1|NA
TGCGCCAGCAGCTCGGCTGGGTGGGGGGGTTCGAACACTGAAGCTTTCTTT
CASSSAGWGGSNTEAFF
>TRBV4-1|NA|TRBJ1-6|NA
TGCGCCAGCAGCCTCTTACAGGGCCCTGGGGATTCACCCCTCCACTTT
CASSLLQGPGDSPLHF
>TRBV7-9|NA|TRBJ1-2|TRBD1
TGTGCCAGCAGCCCGGGACAGTTAAACGCAGGCTCTGGCTACACCTTC
CASSPGQLNAGSGYTF
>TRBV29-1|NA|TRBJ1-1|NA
TGCAGCGTTGAAGAGACAGAGAACACTGAAGCTTTCTTT
CSVEETENTEAFF
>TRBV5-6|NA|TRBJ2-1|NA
TGTGCCAGCAGCAAACGGAGGGCCTTCTACAATGAGCAGTTCTTC
CASSKRRAFYNEQFF
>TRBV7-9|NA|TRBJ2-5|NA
TGTGCCAGCACCGGGGGTCAAGAGACCCAGTACTTC
CASTGGQETQYF
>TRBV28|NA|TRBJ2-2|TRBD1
TGTGCCAGCAGCAGATGGGGACCGGGACAGGGGGCCCTGGGCACCGGGGAGCTGTTTTTT
CASSRWGPGQGALGTGELFF